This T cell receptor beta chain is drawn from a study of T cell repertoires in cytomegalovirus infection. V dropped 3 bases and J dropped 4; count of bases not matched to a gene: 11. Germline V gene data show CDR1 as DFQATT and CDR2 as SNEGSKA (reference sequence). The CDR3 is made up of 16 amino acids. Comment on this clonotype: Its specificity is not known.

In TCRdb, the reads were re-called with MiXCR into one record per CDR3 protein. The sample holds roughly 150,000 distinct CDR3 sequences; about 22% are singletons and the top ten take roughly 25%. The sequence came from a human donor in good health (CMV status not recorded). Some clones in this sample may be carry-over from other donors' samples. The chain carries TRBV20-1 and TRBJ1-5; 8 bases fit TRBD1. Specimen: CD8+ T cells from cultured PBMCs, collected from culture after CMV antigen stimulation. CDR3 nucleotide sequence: TGCAGTGCTAGGACCGTAGGACAGGGATCAAATCAGCCCCAGCATTTT. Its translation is CSARTVGQGSNQPQHF.